This record covers a single T cell receptor beta chain. The antigen is undetermined. This entry belongs to a study of T cell responses to AZD1222 COVID-19 vaccine. Across the whole study: Investigators merged groups given second doses at roughly 4 or roughly 12 weeks. Study observations and caveats: Regions 160-218 and 743-854 held dominance among vaccine-associated CD4 TCRs, which spanned spike. Baseline serology detected seropositivity in only a handful of AZD1222 recipients. Spike-specific TCR breadth and depth were elevated following two AZD1222 doses.

CDR3 length: 13 amino acids. CDR1 and CDR2 from the germline V gene are MGHDK and SYGVNS. Trimming took 4 bases from V and 5 from J, leaving 11 bases between them. Clones were read by immunoSEQ multiplex PCR, and TCRdb kept only the in-frame ones, dropping some. The data contain 140,000 to 150,000 clones, approximately 83% of them seen just once; the ten biggest clones take up around 7.8%. V usage is TRBV25-1 and J usage is TRBJ1-1; D remains unclear. The source of this sequence is an adult in good health. The input for sequencing was peripheral blood, taken on day 0 of AZD1222 vaccination. CDR3 protein: CASSGFGETEAFF. In DNA form, the CDR3 reads TGTGCCAGCAGTGGTTTTGGTGAAACTGAAGCTTTCTTT.